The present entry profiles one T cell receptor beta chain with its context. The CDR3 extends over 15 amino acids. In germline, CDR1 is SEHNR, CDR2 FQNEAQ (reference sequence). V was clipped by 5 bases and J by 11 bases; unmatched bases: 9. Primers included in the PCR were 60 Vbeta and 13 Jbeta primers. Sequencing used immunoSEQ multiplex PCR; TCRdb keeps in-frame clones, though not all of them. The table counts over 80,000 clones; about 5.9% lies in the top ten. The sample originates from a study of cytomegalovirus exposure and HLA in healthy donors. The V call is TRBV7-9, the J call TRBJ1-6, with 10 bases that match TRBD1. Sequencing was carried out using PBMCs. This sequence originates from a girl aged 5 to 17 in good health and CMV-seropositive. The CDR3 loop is CASSPGQGVRTPLHF. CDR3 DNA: TGTGCCAGCAGCCCTGGACAGGGGGTTAGAACACCCCTCCACTTT.